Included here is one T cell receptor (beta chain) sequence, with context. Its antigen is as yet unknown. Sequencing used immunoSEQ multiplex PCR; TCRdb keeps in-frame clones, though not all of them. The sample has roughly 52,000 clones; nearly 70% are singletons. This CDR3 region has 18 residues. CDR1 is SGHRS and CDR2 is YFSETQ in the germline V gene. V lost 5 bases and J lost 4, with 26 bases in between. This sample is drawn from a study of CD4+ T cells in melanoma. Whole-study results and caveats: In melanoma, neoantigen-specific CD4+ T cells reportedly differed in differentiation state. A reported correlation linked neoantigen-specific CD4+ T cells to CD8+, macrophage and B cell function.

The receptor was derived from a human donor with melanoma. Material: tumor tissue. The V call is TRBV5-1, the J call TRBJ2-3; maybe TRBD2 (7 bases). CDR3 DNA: TGCGCCAGCAGGGGGGGCGAGCGGGGACCCGGCTGGCCAGATACGCAGTATTTT. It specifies CASRGGERGPGWPDTQYF.